The 16 T cell receptor beta chains in this list originate from one sample, sequenced in a study of blood T cell repertoires in COVID-19. Produced via immunoSEQ multiplex PCR; TCRdb's table is partial and in-frame only. The sample carries roughly 190,000 clones, more than 75% recorded once. The sequencing input was peripheral blood. Source of these receptors: a man aged 35 to 55 with active or convalescent COVID-19.

V and J are TRBV12-3 or TRBV12-4 and TRBJ1-2; perhaps TRBD1 as D (5 bases). The CDR3 has 12 amino acids. The V end was cut by 6 bases, the J end by 7 bases, with 12 bases between. The CDR3 is CASSPRGVGYTF. In DNA form, the CDR3 reads TGTGCCAGCAGCCCTCGGGGGGTTGGCTACACCTTC.

The gene calls are TRBV6-5 and TRBJ2-3, with TRBD1 matching over 8 bases. Germline assignment: CDR1 MNHEY and CDR2 SVGAGI. The CDR3 covers 15 residues. The trim removed 4 bases at V and 2 bases at J, leaving 5 bases unmatched. The chain's CDR3 is CASSSQTGVTDTQYF. The CDR3 DNA reads as TGTGCCAGCAGTTCCCAGACAGGGGTCACAGATACGCAGTATTTT.

The rearrangement uses TRBV7-2 and TRBJ1-6; D is perhaps TRBD1 (5 bases). The germline V gene encodes CDR1 SGHTA and CDR2 FQGNSA. V was trimmed by 5 bases and J by 9 bases, leaving 14 bases between them. This CDR3 comprises 14 residues. This chain's CDR3 is CASSPTTGGSPLHF. In nucleotides, the CDR3 is TGTGCCAGCAGCCCAACAACGGGGGGTTCACCCCTCCACTTT. The full variable domain, with the rest looked up from reference TRBV7-2 and TRBJ1-6, is GAGVSQSPSNKVTEKGKDVELRCDPISGHTALYWYRQSLGQGLEFLIYFQGNSAPDKSGLPSDRFSAERTGGSVSTLTIQRTQQEDSAVYLCASSPTTGGSPLHFGNGTRLTVT.

This chain connects TRBV6-1 to TRBJ1-3; D possibly corresponds to TRBD1 (6 bases). CDR1 is MNHNS and CDR2 is SASEGT in the germline V gene. The length of the CDR3 is 15 residues. Trimming stripped 3 bases from V and 4 bases from J, with 13 bases between. CDR3 coding DNA: TGTGCCAGCAGTGAGCGAGACAGGCTAGGAAACACCATATATTTT. Translation: CASSERDRLGNTIYF.

This sequence joins TRBV19 and TRBJ2-5, with D possibly TRBD1 on 6 matching bases. The V end was cut by 8 bases, the J end by 5 bases, with 12 bases between. The CDR3 has 12 residues. Germline CDR1 is LNHDA and CDR2 is SQIVND (reference sequence). This chain's CDR3 is CASQGSSETQYF. The CDR3 coding sequence is TGTGCCAGTCAGGGGAGCAGTGAGACCCAGTACTTC.

This CDR3 is CASSPWDSQHNMNTEAFF. The CDR3 DNA reads TGTGCCAGCAGCCCCTGGGACAGTCAGCACAACATGAACACTGAAGCTTTCTTT. The chain joins TRBV11-3 to TRBJ1-1; 7 bases are shared with TRBD1. This CDR3 is built from 18 residues. Losses at the gene ends were 5 bases for V and 0 bases for J; bases not matched to a gene: 15. Germline V gene data show CDR1 as SGHNT and CDR2 as YENEEA.

The chain combines TRBV4-2 with TRBJ2-1; D might be TRBD1 (5 bases). Trimming stripped 0 bases from V and 2 bases from J, with 11 bases between. Germline values: CDR1 LGHNA, CDR2 YNFKEQ. The CDR3 covers 16 residues. The CDR3 loop is CASSQDAGQTYNEQFF. The CDR3 nucleotides read TGTGCCAGCAGCCAAGACGCAGGACAAACCTACAATGAGCAGTTCTTC.

This clone was counted between two and nine times. The chain is built from TRBV29-1 and TRBJ1-1; 9 nucleotides match TRBD1. V was pared by 6 bases and J by 3 bases, with 8 bases of the junction left unmatched. The CDR3 has 14 amino acids. The germline gives CDR1 SQVTM, CDR2 ANQGSEA. CDR3 in amino acids: CSVRTGERYTEAFF. The CDR3 region has the DNA TGCAGCGTGCGGACAGGGGAACGGTACACTGAAGCTTTCTTT.

The chain couples TRBV9 to TRBJ2-1; TRBD1 is a possible D gene (6 bases). The CDR3 is 14 amino acids. Trimming left V 0 bases short and J 11 bases short, with 15 bases between. Germline lookup yields CDR1 SGDLS and CDR2 YYNGEE. The CDR3 DNA reads as TGTGCCAGCAGCGTAGATGGAGAGACAGGAAAGCAGTTCTTC. Its translation: CASSVDGETGKQFF.

The V call is TRBV2, the J call TRBJ2-4; 8 bases are a match to TRBD2. The V and J ends lost 0 bases and 7 bases, in that order; junction bases with no gene match: 2. This CDR3 region has 14 residues. From germline, CDR1 is SNHLY and CDR2 FYNNEI. The CDR3 region is CASSEAGLGNIQYF. The CDR3 nucleotides are TGTGCCAGCAGTGAAGCGGGACTAGGTAACATTCAGTACTTC.

CDR3 in amino acids: CASSLDQGRGTEAFF. The CDR3 region has the DNA TGTGCCAGCAGCCTAGACCAGGGAAGAGGCACTGAAGCTTTCTTT. V gene TRBV7-8 combines with J gene TRBJ1-1, with D tentatively TRBD1 (5 bases). Germline V gene data show CDR1 as SGHVS and CDR2 as FQNEAQ. Deletions cut 5 bases from V and 4 bases from J, with 17 bases between. The CDR3 has 15 residues.

This rearrangement joins TRBV5-4 to TRBJ2-5; the match to TRBD2 covers 9 bases. The trim removed 1 base at V and 0 bases at J, leaving 1 base unmatched. Germline V gives CDR1 SGHNT, CDR2 YYREEE (reference sequence). The CDR3 is 15 residues long. CDR3 nucleotides: TGTGCCAGCAGCTTGTCTAGCGGGAACCAAGAGACCCAGTACTTC. Translating it yields CASSLSSGNQETQYF. Looking up the rest from reference TRBV5-4 and TRBJ2-5 gives the full variable domain: ETGVTQSPTHLIKTRGQQVTLRCSSQSGHNTVSWYQQALGQGPQFIFQYYREEENGRGNFPPRFSGLQFPNYSSELNVNALELDDSALYLCASSLSSGNQETQYFGPGTRLLVL.

The chain's CDR3 is CASLGQGALIQYF. The DNA of the CDR3 is TGTGCCAGCCTCGGACAGGGGGCTCTCATTCAGTACTTC. V usage is TRBV28 and J usage is TRBJ2-4, with TRBD1 identical over 11 bases. CDR1 is MDHEN and CDR2 is SYDVKM in the germline V gene. The ends lost 8 bases at V and 9 bases at J; junction bases unmatched: 6. The CDR3 has 13 amino acids.

This clone was picked up a small number of times. The rearrangement joins TRBV7-9 to TRBJ2-6; D uncertain. Germline CDR1 reads SEHNR; CDR2 reads FQNEAQ (reference sequence). V was cut by 7 bases and J by 3 bases, with 10 bases left in between. The CDR3 sequence is 14 residues long. CDR3 loop: CASTSTSGANVLTF. CDR3 bases: TGTGCCAGCACCTCTACGAGTGGGGCCAACGTCCTGACTTTC.

This clone was detected only once. The chain has TRBV10-3 and TRBJ2-7, with D perhaps TRBD2 (6 bases). V was clipped by 4 bases and J by 4 bases, with 14 bases between them. The CDR3 spans 14 residues. The germline CDR1 and CDR2 sequences are ENHRY and SYGVKD. Written as DNA, the CDR3 is TGTGCCATCAGTGTTGGGACTGGTGGGTACGAGCAGTACTTC. Translating gives CAISVGTGGYEQYF.

This chain joins TRBV6-5 and TRBJ1-2, with 8 bases that match TRBD1. V lost 4 bases and J lost 1; bases outside the gene matches: 2. The CDR3 extends over 14 amino acids. CDR1 and CDR2 from the germline V gene are MNHEY and SVGAGI. This CDR3 reads CASSWTGNNYGYTF. Written as DNA, the CDR3 is TGTGCCAGCAGTTGGACAGGGAATAACTATGGCTACACCTTC.